These T cell receptor beta chains were read from a single sample in a study of graft-versus-host responses after intestinal transplantation. Generated by immunoSEQ multiplex PCR, the TCRdb table keeps only in-frame clones and is missing some. The table lists 20,000 to 25,000 clones, less than 95% of them singletons. Here the sequenced sample was PBMCs, taken 156 days after intestinal transplant. The receptors originated from a human patient who received an intestinal transplant, so some T cells may come from the graft donor. Both conserved end residues are part of each CDR3. Fields, in order: V gene, D gene, J gene, CDR3 protein, CDR3 DNA. The D gene is left open where the match is weak.

v_gene: TRBV7-9; d_gene: TRBD2; j_gene: TRBJ2-5; CDR3aa: CASSFRASGPQETQYF; CDR3nt: TGTGCCAGCAGCTTCCGGGCTAGCGGGCCCCAAGAGACCCAGTACTTC
v_gene: TRBV23-1; d_gene: TRBD1; j_gene: TRBJ2-7; CDR3aa: CASSQSSARGRSQYF; CDR3nt: TGCGCCAGCAGTCAATCTTCTGCCAGGGGGCGGTCGCAGTACTTC
v_gene: TRBV5-4; d_gene: NA; j_gene: TRBJ2-1; CDR3aa: CASSFRGNNEQFF; CDR3nt: TGTGCCAGCAGCTTCCGGGGTAACAATGAGCAGTTCTTC
v_gene: TRBV7-9; d_gene: NA; j_gene: TRBJ2-7; CDR3aa: CASSSQNHEQYF; CDR3nt: TGTGCCAGCAGCAGCCAGAATCACGAGCAGTACTTC
v_gene: TRBV10-3; d_gene: TRBD1; j_gene: TRBJ2-7; CDR3aa: CAISGETGESYEQYF; CDR3nt: TGTGCCATCAGTGGAGAGACAGGGGAGTCATACGAGCAGTACTTC
v_gene: TRBV19; d_gene: TRBD2; j_gene: TRBJ2-1; CDR3aa: CASCPGGSSYNEQFF; CDR3nt: TGTGCCAGTTGCCCCGGCGGGAGCTCCTACAATGAGCAGTTCTTC
v_gene: TRBV6-5; d_gene: NA; j_gene: TRBJ2-3; CDR3aa: CASSYNTEKRDTQYF; CDR3nt: TGTGCCAGCAGTTACAACACTGAGAAGAGGGATACGCAGTATTTT
v_gene: TRBV19; d_gene: TRBD1; j_gene: TRBJ1-2; CDR3aa: CASSISWGQGLNYGYTF; CDR3nt: TGTGCCAGTAGTATTAGTTGGGGACAGGGCCTTAACTATGGCTACACCTTC
v_gene: TRBV19; d_gene: NA; j_gene: TRBJ2-1; CDR3aa: CASSIDQRGNEQFF; CDR3nt: TGTGCCAGTAGTATAGATCAACGGGGGAATGAGCAGTTCTTC
v_gene: TRBV4-2; d_gene: TRBD2; j_gene: TRBJ2-1; CDR3aa: CASSQAPLRGVNNEQFF; CDR3nt: TGTGCCAGCAGCCAAGCTCCCCTGCGGGGGGTTAACAATGAGCAGTTCTTC
v_gene: TRBV27; d_gene: NA; j_gene: TRBJ1-1; CDR3aa: CASSPRGTEAFF; CDR3nt: TGTGCCAGCAGTCCCCGGGGCACTGAAGCTTTCTTT
v_gene: TRBV7-3; d_gene: NA; j_gene: TRBJ1-6; CDR3aa: CASSLYGTDNSPLHF; CDR3nt: TGTGCCAGCAGCTTATATGGGACGGATAATTCACCCCTCCACTTT
v_gene: TRBV30; d_gene: TRBD1; j_gene: TRBJ2-1; CDR3aa: CAWSPPETGVGGEQFF; CDR3nt: TGTGCCTGGAGCCCCCCTGAGACAGGGGTCGGGGGTGAGCAGTTCTTC
v_gene: TRBV19; d_gene: NA; j_gene: TRBJ1-2; CDR3aa: CASSTLTEDGYTF; CDR3nt: TGTGCCAGTAGTACACTAACGGAAGATGGCTACACCTTC
v_gene: TRBV25-1; d_gene: NA; j_gene: TRBJ1-1; CDR3aa: CASSEYTDRGTEAFF; CDR3nt: TGTGCCAGCAGTGAATATACCGACAGAGGCACTGAAGCTTTCTTT
v_gene: TRBV4-1; d_gene: NA; j_gene: TRBJ2-3; CDR3aa: CASRHVAPGTDTQYF; CDR3nt: TGCGCCAGCAGACACGTAGCGCCTGGGACAGATACGCAGTATTTT
v_gene: TRBV9; d_gene: TRBD1; j_gene: TRBJ1-2; CDR3aa: CASSVEQGYGYTF; CDR3nt: TGTGCCAGCAGCGTAGAACAGGGGTATGGCTACACCTTC
v_gene: TRBV5-4; d_gene: TRBD1; j_gene: TRBJ1-3; CDR3aa: CASSETGGSGNTIYF; CDR3nt: TGTGCCAGCAGCGAAACAGGGGGCTCTGGAAACACCATATATTTT
v_gene: TRBV27; d_gene: TRBD1; j_gene: TRBJ1-3; CDR3aa: CASSPSGGQSGNTIYF; CDR3nt: TGTGCCAGCAGTCCCAGTGGGGGACAGTCTGGAAACACCATATATTTT
v_gene: TRBV11-2; d_gene: NA; j_gene: TRBJ1-4; CDR3aa: CASSLVRANEKLFF; CDR3nt: TGTGCCAGCAGCTTAGTGCGGGCTAATGAAAAACTGTTTTTT
v_gene: TRBV9; d_gene: NA; j_gene: TRBJ1-1; CDR3aa: CASSVTTAGSEAFF; CDR3nt: TGTGCCAGCAGCGTAACCACGGCGGGGAGTGAAGCTTTCTTT
v_gene: TRBV6-1; d_gene: NA; j_gene: TRBJ2-7; CDR3aa: CASSEKRPLYEQYF; CDR3nt: TGTGCCAGCAGTGAAAAACGGCCCCTCTACGAGCAGTACTTC
v_gene: TRBV19; d_gene: TRBD1; j_gene: TRBJ2-5; CDR3aa: CASSIWTGQETQYF; CDR3nt: TGTGCCAGTAGTATCTGGACAGGCCAAGAGACCCAGTACTTC
v_gene: TRBV5-4; d_gene: NA; j_gene: TRBJ2-5; CDR3aa: CASSFRRGGQETQYF; CDR3nt: TGTGCCAGCAGCTTTAGGAGGGGGGGCCAGGAGACCCAGTACTTC
v_gene: TRBV15; d_gene: NA; j_gene: TRBJ2-1; CDR3aa: CATSKKRLARYNEQFF; CDR3nt: TGTGCCACCAGCAAAAAGAGGCTGGCGCGGTACAATGAGCAGTTCTTC
v_gene: TRBV7-9; d_gene: NA; j_gene: TRBJ2-1; CDR3aa: CASSGGLSSYNEQFF; CDR3nt: TGTGCCAGCAGCGGGGGACTTAGCTCCTACAATGAGCAGTTCTTC
v_gene: TRBV6-5; d_gene: NA; j_gene: TRBJ2-7; CDR3aa: CASSEKRPLYEQYF; CDR3nt: TGTGCCAGCAGTGAAAAACGGCCCCTCTACGAGCAGTACTTC
v_gene: TRBV5-4; d_gene: NA; j_gene: TRBJ1-1; CDR3aa: CASSLLWGPNTEAFF; CDR3nt: TGTGCCAGCAGCTTGTTATGGGGCCCTAACACTGAAGCTTTCTTT
v_gene: TRBV9; d_gene: TRBD2; j_gene: TRBJ2-3; CDR3aa: CASSVPASGGTEDTQYF; CDR3nt: TGTGCCAGCAGCGTACCCGCTAGCGGGGGGACCGAAGATACGCAGTATTTT
v_gene: TRBV30; d_gene: TRBD1; j_gene: TRBJ1-2; CDR3aa: CAWSEQGDGYTF; CDR3nt: TGTGCCTGGAGTGAACAGGGGGATGGCTACACCTTC
v_gene: TRBV4-1; d_gene: TRBD2; j_gene: TRBJ2-1; CDR3aa: CASSQDTALAGGYNEQFF; CDR3nt: TGCGCCAGCAGCCAAGATACTGCGCTAGCGGGAGGTTACAATGAGCAGTTCTTC
v_gene: TRBV10-3; d_gene: NA; j_gene: TRBJ2-7; CDR3aa: CATGGRLSGIFNEQYF; CDR3nt: TGTGCCACAGGGGGCAGACTAAGCGGGATCTTCAACGAGCAGTACTTC
v_gene: TRBV7-2; d_gene: NA; j_gene: TRBJ2-7; CDR3aa: CASSFHRASYEQYF; CDR3nt: TGTGCCAGCAGCTTTCACAGGGCCTCCTACGAGCAGTACTTC